The rows below give T cell receptor beta chains drawn from one sample of a study of lymphopenia after photon versus proton radiotherapy. Only in-frame clones appear in the TCRdb table, and some are missing; sequencing was by immunoSEQ multiplex PCR. Of 150,000 to 200,000 clones listed, roughly nine tenths were seen once; the top ten hold around 5%. This sample comprised peripheral blood, obtained from a patient treated with photon-based radiotherapy. Receptor source: a man aged 45-60 years with gastric cancer. The conserved cysteine and the conserved F or W are not part of the CDR3 here.

>TRBJ1-5|TRBV19
ASSMSRGDGQPQH
>TRBJ2-1|TRBV28
ASSFRGPRDEQF
>TRBJ2-1|TRBV7-2
ASSSDVSSYNEQF
>TRBJ1-1|TRBV4-1
ASSQAMTRGLGTEAF
>TRBJ1-5|TRBV19
ASTPNSFWGNQPQH
>TRBJ2-1|TRBV4-3
ASSQDLGTSGRRGLNEQF
>TRBJ2-5|TRBV30
AWRQGVEQETQY
>TRBJ2-1|TRBV5-1
ASSLMGQGAYNEQF
>TRBJ2-1|TRBV30
AWSAGGEQF
>TRBJ1-4|TRBV7-2
ASSLVVGPREKLF
>TRBJ2-1|TRBV19
ASSIVGTAYNEQF
>TRBJ2-7|TRBV10-1
ASSDGQPRQY
>TRBJ2-7|TRBV5-1
ASSLVGQFHEQY
>TRBJ2-1|TRBV4-3
ASSQDWGTHYNEQF
>TRBJ2-5|TRBV30
AWSPGQGARETQY
>TRBJ2-3|TRBV7-6
ATGGGRTDTQY
>TRBJ2-7|TRBV5-6
ASSPRDRPYEQY
>TRBJ2-1|TRBV6-5
ASIMDRGLGEQF
>TRBJ2-2|TRBV30
AWSRVSGELF
>TRBJ1-5|TRBV28
ATLGTGNQPQH
>TRBJ1-1|TRBV25-1
ASMVGGTEAF
>TRBJ2-7|TRBV6-5
ASSYIPGQTQSEQY
>TRBJ1-1|TRBV5-1
ASSQWTGINEAF
>TRBJ2-3|TRBV19
ASSRLAGYTDTQY
>TRBJ2-3|TRBV18
ASSPVAASTDTQY
>TRBJ1-1|TRBV2
ASSTFNRAYTEAF
>TRBJ2-1|TRBV11-3
ASSLDSLSYNEQF
>TRBJ2-7|TRBV7-2
ASSSRTSSTYEQY
>TRBJ1-5|TRBV11-2
ASSLGGGQPQH
>TRBJ1-1|TRBV27
ASSPDRLNTEAF
>TRBJ2-2|TRBV5-1
ASSADSSNTGELF
>TRBJ2-1|TRBV14
ASSQSGSSTNEQF
>TRBJ1-2|TRBV28
ASSLASVTGRLGYT
>TRBJ2-2|TRBV27
ASRRPQGVGELF
>TRBJ1-4|TRBV7-9
ASSLGGLGATNEKLF
>TRBJ1-1|TRBV6-5
ASSSIRGDTEAF
>TRBJ1-4|TRBV2
ASGTYENNEKLF
>TRBJ2-3|TRBV7-6
ASSLGVAPAGSTDTQY
>TRBJ2-7|TRBV25-1
ASSEVRGQLDEQY
>TRBJ2-1|TRBV28
ASSLAAGGHNEQF
>TRBJ1-4|TRBV5-6
ASSLEKGKKLF
>TRBJ1-1|TRBV6-5
ASSGQPRYTEAF
>TRBJ1-1|TRBV19
ASSVGDQNTEAF
>TRBJ2-5|TRBV28
ASSSPQAYQETQY
>TRBJ1-1|TRBV30
ALMEQPNTEAF
>TRBJ2-4|TRBV29-1
SVVAGTAKNIQY
>TRBJ1-2|TRBV29-1
SVISGDGYT
>TRBJ2-5|TRBV5-4
ASSFGSQETQY
>TRBJ1-3|TRBV18
ASSPLRQASGNTIY
>TRBJ1-4|TRBV4-3
ASSRVNYGTGSEKLF
>TRBJ2-5|TRBV7-7
ASSPRGEGETQY
>TRBJ2-7|TRBV7-3
ASSLTRAHEQY